Listed here are 20 T cell receptor beta chains from one sample, sequenced in a study of technical replicates of blood from a handful of donors. TCRdb's table, derived via immunoSEQ multiplex PCR, lists solely in-frame clones and lacks some. The data show some 80,000 clones, around 90% seen once. Sequenced material: T cells isolated from PBMCs. These receptors all come from a human donor in good health.

The rearrangement joins TRBV30 to TRBJ1-1; D is possibly TRBD1 (6 bases). Deletions cut 4 bases from V and 7 bases from J, with 22 bases between. The CDR3 runs to 15 residues. Germline V gives CDR1 GTSNPN, CDR2 SVGIG (reference sequence). The chain's CDR3 is CAWKQTGYFSFEAFF. CDR3 coding DNA: TGTGCCTGGAAACAGACAGGTTATTTCTCGTTTGAAGCTTTCTTT.

This clone was found once. The CDR3 bases are TGTGCCAGCAGCTTAGATACTCGGCGAGGCAGGGTGGACACCGGGGAGCTGTTTTTT. Its protein is CASSLDTRRGRVDTGELFF. V gene TRBV7-6 combines with J gene TRBJ2-2; possible D gene TRBD1, 5 bases. Germline V gene lookup returns CDR1 SGHVS and CDR2 FNYEAQ. This CDR3 contains 19 residues. The V end was cut by 1 base, the J end by 3 bases, with 21 bases between.

This clone was recorded once. The chain has TRBV29-1 and TRBJ1-5; 7 bases align to TRBD1. The CDR3 is 14 amino acids. The V gene's germline CDR1 is SQVTM and CDR2 ANQGSEA. The trim removed 4 bases at V and 1 base at J, leaving 4 bases unmatched. DNA for the CDR3: TGCAGCGTTGCGACAGGGACAAGCAATCAGCCCCAGCATTTT. Protein product: CSVATGTSNQPQHF.

This chain uses TRBV5-1 with TRBJ2-1; TRBD2 matches at 12 bases. V gave up 0 bases and J gave up 8 bases; unmatched junction bases: 9. The germline V gene has CDR1 SGHRS and CDR2 YFSETQ. The CDR3 covers 17 residues. The CDR3, as DNA: TGCGCCAGCAGCTTGGGGCTAGCGGGAGGGCCATCTGATGAGCAGTTCTTC. Protein product: CASSLGLAGGPSDEQFF.

The rearrangement joins TRBV7-3 to TRBJ2-7; 10 bases match TRBD2. V gave up 5 bases and J gave up 6 bases; unmatched junction bases: 16. Germline CDR1 and CDR2: SGHTA and FQGTGA. The CDR3 contains 17 residues. CDR3 region: CASSMTPPGGLAIEQYF. CDR3 coding DNA: TGTGCCAGCAGCATGACGCCGCCAGGGGGACTAGCGATCGAGCAGTACTTC. The full variable domain, in which reference TRBV7-3 and TRBJ2-7 provide the parts outside the CDR3, is GAGVSQTPSNKVTEKGKYVELRCDPISGHTALYWYRQSLGQGPEFLIYFQGTGAADDSGLPNDRFFAVRPEGSVSTLKIQRTERGDSAVYLCASSMTPPGGLAIEQYFGPGTRLTVT.

The V gene is TRBV9, the J gene TRBJ2-1, with TRBD2 matching 9 bases. The CDR3 is made up of 16 amino acids. Germline CDR1 is SGDLS and CDR2 is YYNGEE. V shed 1 base, J shed 6 bases, and the junction held 8 bases outside the gene matches. CDR3 amino acids: CASSVTSGWTANEQFF. The CDR3 coding sequence is TGTGCCAGCAGCGTAACTAGCGGGTGGACTGCCAATGAGCAGTTCTTC.

The V and J genes are TRBV7-8 and TRBJ1-3; a weak D match, TRBD1 (5 bases). Germline V gene data show CDR1 as SGHVS and CDR2 as FQNEAQ. The CDR3 covers 15 residues. Trimming pared 0 bases from V and 2 bases from J, leaving 8 bases between. The CDR3 reads CASSLAGGTGNTIYF. The CDR3 region has the DNA TGTGCCAGCAGCTTAGCCGGGGGAACTGGAAACACCATATATTTT.

This chain connects TRBV7-8 to TRBJ2-2, with 8 bases identical to TRBD2. This CDR3 comprises 14 residues. Germline V lookup: CDR1 SGHVS, CDR2 FQNEAQ. The ends lost 3 bases at V and 5 bases at J; junction bases unmatched: 2. This CDR3 is CASSLTGGTGELFF. Written as DNA, the CDR3 is TGTGCCAGCAGCTTGACGGGGGGGACCGGGGAGCTGTTTTTT.

The CDR3 DNA reads as TGTGCCAGCAGCGGAAAGGGGGACAGGGGAAATGAAAAACTGTTTTTT. Residues: CASSGKGDRGNEKLFF. V and J are TRBV9 and TRBJ1-4; 10 bases map to TRBD1. The CDR3 covers 16 residues. Germline CDR1 and CDR2: SGDLS and YYNGEE. V was clipped by 3 bases and J by 5 bases; unmatched bases: 7.

V gene TRBV15 combines with J gene TRBJ1-1; D possibly corresponds to TRBD1 (5 bases). This CDR3 has 16 residues. V lost 4 bases and J lost 0, with 15 bases in between. Per germline, CDR1 LNHNV and CDR2 YYDKDF (reference sequence). CDR3 nucleotides: TGTGCCACCAGCACAGCCGCAGGGATTCTGAACACTGAAGCTTTCTTT. Its protein product is CATSTAAGILNTEAFF.

The genes are TRBV6-1 and TRBJ1-1; D possibly corresponds to TRBD1 (5 bases). Trimming cost V 6 bases and J 7 bases, with 18 bases left between them. This CDR3 spans 14 amino acids. Per the germline V gene, CDR1 is MNHNS and CDR2 is SASEGT. The CDR3 loop reads CASRVDPDSFEAFF. As DNA, the CDR3 is TGTGCCAGCAGGGTGGACCCCGACAGCTTTGAAGCTTTCTTT.

This chain's CDR3 is CASSVSGAQPQHF. The CDR3 nucleotides are TGTGCCAGCAGCGTATCAGGGGCTCAGCCCCAGCATTTT. This sequence joins TRBV9 and TRBJ1-5, with TRBD1 as a possible D gene (6 bases). The CDR3 is 13 amino acids. Between the trimmed V and J ends, which lost 1 base and 6 bases, there was a span of 8 bases. CDR1 and CDR2 from the germline V gene are SGDLS and YYNGEE.

J is TRBJ1-2 and V is TRBV11-2, with 7 bases that match TRBD1. Germline assignment: CDR1 SGHAT and CDR2 FQNNGV. V lost 2 bases to trimming and J lost 6 bases; unmatched junction nucleotides: 6. The CDR3 is 14 amino acids. The CDR3 bases are TGTGCCAGCAGCTTATTAGGGACAGAGCATGGCTACACCTTC. Its translation is CASSLLGTEHGYTF.

This sequence joins TRBV4-1 and TRBJ2-7, with D uncertain. CDR3 length: 15 residues. The germline CDR1 and CDR2 sequences are MGHRA and YSYEKL. V lost 0 bases, J lost 3 bases, and 12 bases lay in between. The DNA of the CDR3 is TGCGCCAGCAGCCAAGATCAGCAGTCGGGCTACGAGCAGTACTTC. Its protein product is CASSQDQQSGYEQYF.

This rearrangement joins TRBV5-1 to TRBJ1-5, with TRBD1 as a possible D gene (6 bases). Between the trimmed V and J ends, which lost 1 base and 3 bases, there was a span of 14 bases. Germline V gene sequence: CDR1 SGHRS, CDR2 YFSETQ. This CDR3 contains 16 residues. The CDR3 coding sequence is TGCGCCAGCAGCTTGACCGCTCGGGACACCAATCAGCCCCAGCATTTT. Its protein is CASSLTARDTNQPQHF.

This chain joins TRBV28 and TRBJ1-2, with TRBD1 as a possible D gene (5 bases). The germline V gene has CDR1 MDHEN and CDR2 SYDVKM. V was cut by 2 bases and J by 6 bases, with 16 bases left in between. The CDR3 length is 15 residues. In DNA, the CDR3 is TGTGCCAGCAGTTTAGGGGGGAGAGATATCCATGGCTACACCTTC. Its translation is CASSLGGRDIHGYTF.

V gene TRBV2 combines with J gene TRBJ2-7; 7 bases align to TRBD1. The germline V gene has CDR1 SNHLY and CDR2 FYNNEI. V shed 3 bases and J 2 bases; nucleotides not matched to a gene: 7. The CDR3 is made up of 15 amino acids. The CDR3 spells CASSESWTGTYEQYF. The DNA of the CDR3 is TGTGCCAGCAGTGAGAGTTGGACAGGCACCTACGAGCAGTACTTC.

This sequence joins TRBV7-9 and TRBJ1-4; D perhaps matches TRBD1 (5 bases). V dropped 5 bases and J dropped 9 bases, with 16 bases sitting between them. Per germline, CDR1 SEHNR and CDR2 FQNEAQ (reference sequence). The CDR3 is 14 amino acids. The CDR3 region is CASSRGPGTQKLFF. Written as DNA, the CDR3 is TGTGCCAGCAGCCGCGGTCCCGGGACTCAAAAACTGTTTTTT.

The V gene is TRBV4-1, the J gene TRBJ2-1; 10 bases are shared with TRBD2. The V gene end was trimmed by 0 bases and the J gene end by 6 bases; junction bases not matched to a gene: 5. Germline assignment: CDR1 MGHRA and CDR2 YSYEKL. The CDR3 is 16 amino acids. The CDR3 coding sequence is TGCGCCAGCAGCCAAGAGCCGGGACTAGCGATCAATGAGCAGTTCTTC. Its protein is CASSQEPGLAINEQFF.

The J gene is TRBJ2-1, the V gene TRBV20-1; no firm D call. Germline assignment: CDR1 DFQATT and CDR2 SNEGSKA (reference sequence). CDR3 size: 10 residues. V lost 7 bases and J 7 bases, leaving 8 bases between the germline ends. CDR3 in DNA: TGCAGTGGCGTCCCGAATGAGCAGTTCTTC. Amino acids: CSGVPNEQFF.